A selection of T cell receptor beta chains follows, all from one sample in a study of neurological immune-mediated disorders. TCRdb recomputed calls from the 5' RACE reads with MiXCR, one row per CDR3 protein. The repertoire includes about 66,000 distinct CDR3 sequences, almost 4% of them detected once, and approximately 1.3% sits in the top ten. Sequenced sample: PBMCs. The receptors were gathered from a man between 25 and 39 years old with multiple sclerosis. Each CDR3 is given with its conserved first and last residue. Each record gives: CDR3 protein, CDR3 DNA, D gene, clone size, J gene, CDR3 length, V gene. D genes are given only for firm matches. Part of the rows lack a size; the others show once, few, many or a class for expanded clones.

cdr3_aa: CSVGVSYGYTF; cdr3_nt: TGCAGCGTTGGAGTCTCCTATGGCTACACCTTC; d_call: -; clone_size: many; j_call: TRBJ1-2; cdr3_length: 11; v_call: TRBV29-1
cdr3_aa: CASSSDRAGNEQFF; cdr3_nt: TGTGCCAGCAGCTCCGACAGGGCAGGCAATGAGCAGTTCTTC; d_call: TRBD1; clone_size: many; j_call: TRBJ2-1; cdr3_length: 14; v_call: TRBV12-3/TRBV12-4
cdr3_aa: CASSFSGGANTGELFF; cdr3_nt: TGCGCCAGCAGCTTTAGCGGGGGGGCGAACACCGGGGAGCTGTTTTTT; d_call: TRBD2; clone_size: many; j_call: TRBJ2-2; cdr3_length: 16; v_call: TRBV5-1
cdr3_aa: CASRKTDTQYF; cdr3_nt: TGCGCCAGCAGAAAGACAGATACGCAGTATTTT; d_call: -; clone_size: few; j_call: TRBJ2-3; cdr3_length: 11; v_call: TRBV10-2
cdr3_aa: CAISESMGSYNEQFF; cdr3_nt: TGTGCCATCAGTGAGTCGATGGGATCCTACAATGAGCAGTTCTTC; d_call: -; clone_size: many; j_call: TRBJ2-1; cdr3_length: 15; v_call: TRBV10-3
cdr3_aa: CASSQAGGHSYEQYF; cdr3_nt: TGTGCCAGCAGCCAAGCGGGGGGGCACTCCTACGAGCAGTACTTC; d_call: TRBD2; clone_size: many; j_call: TRBJ2-7; cdr3_length: 15; v_call: TRBV3-1
cdr3_aa: CASSLAPERGYGYTF; cdr3_nt: TGTGCCAGCAGCTTAGCGCCCGAAAGGGGCTATGGCTACACCTTC; d_call: -; clone_size: many; j_call: TRBJ1-2; cdr3_length: 15; v_call: TRBV11-2
cdr3_aa: CASSLSPGKGYEQYF; cdr3_nt: TGCGCCAGCAGCTTGTCCCCTGGCAAGGGTTACGAGCAGTACTTC; d_call: -; clone_size: many; j_call: TRBJ2-7; cdr3_length: 15; v_call: TRBV5-1
cdr3_aa: CASSLTPGGGAYEQYF; cdr3_nt: TGTGCCAGCAGTTTAACACCGGGCGGGGGGGCTTACGAGCAGTACTTC; d_call: TRBD2; clone_size: many; j_call: TRBJ2-7; cdr3_length: 16; v_call: TRBV27
cdr3_aa: CSAPLSRSEKLFF; cdr3_nt: TGCAGTGCACCATTGTCCAGGAGCGAAAAACTGTTTTTT; d_call: -; clone_size: many; j_call: TRBJ1-4; cdr3_length: 13; v_call: TRBV20-1
cdr3_aa: CASSQVGPKETQYF; cdr3_nt: TGTGCCAGCAGCCAAGTCGGACCCAAGGAGACCCAGTACTTC; d_call: -; clone_size: many; j_call: TRBJ2-5; cdr3_length: 14; v_call: TRBV4-2
cdr3_aa: CASSFTGSRPGYTF; cdr3_nt: TGTGCCAGTAGTTTTACCGGGTCCCGGCCTGGCTACACCTTC; d_call: -; clone_size: -; j_call: TRBJ1-2; cdr3_length: 14; v_call: TRBV19
cdr3_aa: CASSITGEQYF; cdr3_nt: TGTGCCAGCAGCATAACCGGGGAGCAGTACTTC; d_call: -; clone_size: many; j_call: TRBJ2-7; cdr3_length: 11; v_call: TRBV13
cdr3_aa: CSVEVQGKEQYF; cdr3_nt: TGCAGCGTTGAGGTGCAGGGGAAAGAGCAGTACTTC; d_call: -; clone_size: -; j_call: TRBJ2-7; cdr3_length: 12; v_call: TRBV29-1
cdr3_aa: CASSQGTRGSPLHF; cdr3_nt: TGTGCCAGCAGCCAAGGGACCCGTGGTTCACCCCTCCACTTT; d_call: -; clone_size: few; j_call: TRBJ1-6; cdr3_length: 14; v_call: TRBV3-1
cdr3_aa: CATLTESNTGELFF; cdr3_nt: TGTGCCACCTTGACCGAATCAAACACCGGGGAGCTGTTTTTT; d_call: -; clone_size: many; j_call: TRBJ2-2; cdr3_length: 14; v_call: TRBV10-3
cdr3_aa: CASSYSLEETQYF; cdr3_nt: TGTGCCAGCAGTTACTCCCTGGAAGAGACCCAGTACTTC; d_call: -; clone_size: many; j_call: TRBJ2-5; cdr3_length: 13; v_call: TRBV6-5
cdr3_aa: CASSWAGGNTGELFF; cdr3_nt: TGTGCCAGCAGCTGGGCAGGGGGAAACACCGGGGAGCTGTTTTTT; d_call: TRBD1; clone_size: many; j_call: TRBJ2-2; cdr3_length: 15; v_call: TRBV7-8
cdr3_aa: CATSTGSPGSNTEAFF; cdr3_nt: TGTGCCACCAGCACCGGGAGCCCAGGGTCGAACACTGAAGCTTTCTTT; d_call: -; clone_size: many; j_call: TRBJ1-1; cdr3_length: 16; v_call: TRBV15
cdr3_aa: CASSPKGAYEQYF; cdr3_nt: TGTGCCAGCAGCCCGAAGGGGGCCTACGAGCAGTACTTC; d_call: -; clone_size: -; j_call: TRBJ2-7; cdr3_length: 13; v_call: TRBV5-6
cdr3_aa: CAWSPPPGGYTF; cdr3_nt: TGTGCCTGGAGTCCCCCTCCTGGTGGCTACACCTTC; d_call: -; clone_size: -; j_call: TRBJ1-2; cdr3_length: 12; v_call: TRBV30
cdr3_aa: CASSLVMGQTYNEQFF; cdr3_nt: TGCGCCAGCAGCTTGGTAATGGGGCAGACCTACAATGAGCAGTTCTTC; d_call: -; clone_size: many; j_call: TRBJ2-1; cdr3_length: 16; v_call: TRBV5-1
cdr3_aa: CAISESADTQYF; cdr3_nt: TGTGCCATCAGTGAGTCGGCGGATACGCAGTATTTT; d_call: -; clone_size: many; j_call: TRBJ2-3; cdr3_length: 12; v_call: TRBV10-3
cdr3_aa: CSARSGTRDTEAFF; cdr3_nt: TGCAGTGCTAGATCAGGGACTCGTGACACTGAAGCTTTCTTT; d_call: -; clone_size: many; j_call: TRBJ1-1; cdr3_length: 14; v_call: TRBV20-1
cdr3_aa: CASSSTGRMEETQYF; cdr3_nt: TGTGCCAGCAGCTCGACTGGACGGATGGAAGAGACCCAGTACTTC; d_call: -; clone_size: many; j_call: TRBJ2-5; cdr3_length: 15; v_call: TRBV7-9
cdr3_aa: CASSGTGQGRNEQYF; cdr3_nt: TGCGCCAGCAGCGGAACGGGACAGGGACGAAATGAGCAGTACTTC; d_call: TRBD1; clone_size: -; j_call: TRBJ2-7; cdr3_length: 15; v_call: TRBV5-1
cdr3_aa: CASSSGNQPQNF; cdr3_nt: TGTGCCAGCAGTTCGGGGAATCAGCCCCAGAATTTT; d_call: -; clone_size: -; j_call: TRBJ1-5; cdr3_length: 12; v_call: TRBV27
cdr3_aa: CSAEQGWTEAFF; cdr3_nt: TGCAGTGCAGAACAGGGGTGGACTGAAGCTTTCTTT; d_call: TRBD1; clone_size: many; j_call: TRBJ1-1; cdr3_length: 12; v_call: TRBV20-1
cdr3_aa: CASSLLGGQGSSYEQYF; cdr3_nt: TGTGCCAGCAGTTTACTCGGGGGACAGGGCTCCTCCTACGAGCAGTACTTC; d_call: TRBD1; clone_size: many; j_call: TRBJ2-7; cdr3_length: 17; v_call: TRBV27
cdr3_aa: CASTWGRNSYEQYF; cdr3_nt: TGTGCCAGCACTTGGGGACGGAACTCCTACGAGCAGTACTTC; d_call: -; clone_size: many; j_call: TRBJ2-7; cdr3_length: 14; v_call: TRBV6-1
cdr3_aa: CATEALYNEQFF; cdr3_nt: TGTGCCACTGAGGCTCTCTACAATGAGCAGTTCTTC; d_call: -; clone_size: many; j_call: TRBJ2-1; cdr3_length: 12; v_call: TRBV2
cdr3_aa: CSARPRQGDYGYTF; cdr3_nt: TGCAGTGCTAGACCTAGACAGGGGGACTATGGCTACACCTTC; d_call: TRBD1; clone_size: many; j_call: TRBJ1-2; cdr3_length: 14; v_call: TRBV20-1
cdr3_aa: CASSIGTGNNNYGYTF; cdr3_nt: TGCGCCAGCAGCATTGGGACAGGGAACAATAACTATGGCTACACCTTC; d_call: TRBD1; clone_size: many; j_call: TRBJ1-2; cdr3_length: 16; v_call: TRBV5-1
cdr3_aa: CASSTIGTDYGYTF; cdr3_nt: TGTGCCAGCAGCACAATCGGGACGGACTATGGCTACACCTTC; d_call: -; clone_size: many; j_call: TRBJ1-2; cdr3_length: 14; v_call: TRBV5-6
cdr3_aa: CASSSGQGGRLTDTQYF; cdr3_nt: TGTGCCAGCAGCTCCGGGCAGGGCGGAAGGCTGACAGATACGCAGTATTTT; d_call: -; clone_size: many; j_call: TRBJ2-3; cdr3_length: 17; v_call: TRBV7-9
cdr3_aa: CASSLAPLEETQYF; cdr3_nt: TGTGCCAGCAGCTTAGCCCCTCTAGAGGAGACCCAGTACTTC; d_call: -; clone_size: many; j_call: TRBJ2-5; cdr3_length: 14; v_call: TRBV7-8
cdr3_aa: CASSLKLWGTDTQYF; cdr3_nt: TGCGCCAGCAGCTTGAAGCTTTGGGGTACAGATACGCAGTATTTT; d_call: -; clone_size: many; j_call: TRBJ2-3; cdr3_length: 15; v_call: TRBV5-1
cdr3_aa: CASGLGTSLDTQYF; cdr3_nt: TGTGCTAGTGGTCTCGGGACTAGCCTAGATACGCAGTATTTT; d_call: TRBD2; clone_size: many; j_call: TRBJ2-3; cdr3_length: 14; v_call: TRBV12-5
cdr3_aa: CASSLSVNNEQFF; cdr3_nt: TGTGCCAGCAGTTTATCCGTTAACAATGAGCAGTTCTTC; d_call: -; clone_size: many; j_call: TRBJ2-1; cdr3_length: 13; v_call: TRBV27
cdr3_aa: CSATQPWTSGISYNEQFF; cdr3_nt: TGCAGTGCTACACAACCTTGGACTAGCGGAATCTCCTACAATGAGCAGTTCTTC; d_call: TRBD2; clone_size: many; j_call: TRBJ2-1; cdr3_length: 18; v_call: TRBV20-1
cdr3_aa: CASSEYGQANTEAFF; cdr3_nt: TGTGCCAGCAGTGAATACGGGCAGGCGAACACTGAAGCTTTCTTT; d_call: -; clone_size: many; j_call: TRBJ1-1; cdr3_length: 15; v_call: TRBV2
cdr3_aa: CASSGMTGRQETQYF; cdr3_nt: TGTGCCAGCAGTGGAATGACAGGGCGGCAAGAGACCCAGTACTTC; d_call: TRBD1; clone_size: many; j_call: TRBJ2-5; cdr3_length: 15; v_call: TRBV11-2
cdr3_aa: CSARVSLAYEQYF; cdr3_nt: TGCAGTGCTAGAGTCTCACTAGCCTACGAGCAGTACTTC; d_call: -; clone_size: many; j_call: TRBJ2-7; cdr3_length: 13; v_call: TRBV20-1
cdr3_aa: CASSLGLAGTFSTDTQYF; cdr3_nt: TGTGCCAGCAGCCTCGGACTAGCGGGGACCTTTAGCACAGATACGCAGTATTTT; d_call: TRBD2; clone_size: -; j_call: TRBJ2-3; cdr3_length: 18; v_call: TRBV6-6
cdr3_aa: CASSPGTGAMNTEAFF; cdr3_nt: TGCGCCAGCAGTCCTGGGACAGGGGCTATGAACACTGAAGCTTTCTTT; d_call: TRBD1; clone_size: many; j_call: TRBJ1-1; cdr3_length: 16; v_call: TRBV5-1
cdr3_aa: CASSQDKSGTQYF; cdr3_nt: TGCGCCAGCAGCCAAGATAAGAGTGGGACCCAGTACTTC; d_call: -; clone_size: many; j_call: TRBJ2-5; cdr3_length: 13; v_call: TRBV4-1
cdr3_aa: CASSQGQAGVTSF; cdr3_nt: TGTGCCAGCAGCCAGGGACAGGCAGGAGTAACATCCTTC; d_call: TRBD1; clone_size: many; j_call: TRBJ2-1; cdr3_length: 13; v_call: TRBV7-9